The 26 T cell receptor beta chains presented below share a single source sample, sequenced in a study of blood T cell repertoires in COVID-19. Sequenced by immunoSEQ multiplex PCR; TCRdb stores in-frame clones only, minus some. The data show 350,000 to 450,000 clones, around 85% seen once. Sequencing was carried out using peripheral blood. The source is a woman aged 18-35 years with acute or convalescent COVID-19.

The gene calls are TRBV6-5 and TRBJ2-1; no reliable D call. Trimming stripped 3 bases from V and 0 bases from J, with 12 bases between. The CDR3 consists of 16 residues. Germline V lookup: CDR1 MNHEY, CDR2 SVGAGI. The CDR3 reads CASSYTTSFSYNEQFF. In nucleotides, the CDR3 is TGTGCCAGCAGTTATACGACTTCTTTCTCCTACAATGAGCAGTTCTTC.

The chain has TRBV6-2 or TRBV6-3 and TRBJ2-3; D is unresolved. The CDR3 sequence is 14 residues long. Trimming pared 3 bases from V and 2 bases from J, leaving 9 bases between. Germline values: CDR1 MNHEY, CDR2 SVGEGT. The CDR3 DNA reads as TGTGCCAGCAGTTATAGTCCAAACACAGATACGCAGTATTTT. Residues: CASSYSPNTDTQYF.

The rearrangement uses TRBV18 and TRBJ1-6; no reliable D call. V was pared by 6 bases and J by 7 bases, with 10 bases between. The CDR3 loop spans 13 amino acids. CDR1 and CDR2 (germline): KGHSH, LQKENI. DNA for the CDR3: TGTGCCAGCTCGCCAGAGTTCAATTCACCCCTCCACTTT. Translating it yields CASSPEFNSPLHF.

This clone was picked up one time. V and J are TRBV28 and TRBJ1-5, with a weak D call TRBD1 (5 bases). The CDR3 runs 14 residues. Germline V CDR1 and CDR2: MDHEN, SYDVKM. V lost 3 bases and J 4 bases, leaving 10 bases between the germline ends. The DNA for the CDR3 is TGTGCCAGCAGTTTCATGGACATAAATCAGCCCCAGCATTTT. Translating gives CASSFMDINQPQHF.

This clone was counted only a few times. The V call is TRBV6-6, the J call TRBJ1-4; 10 bases map to TRBD1. J lost 6 bases, V lost 7 bases, and 8 bases had no gene match. Germline CDR1 reads MNHNY; CDR2 reads SVGAGI (reference sequence). The CDR3 runs 15 residues. CDR3 coding DNA: TGTGCCAGCATCGGTTCCGGGACAGGGGATGAAAAACTGTTTTTT. Protein: CASIGSGTGDEKLFF.

This clone appeared once. This chain connects TRBV5-4 to TRBJ1-2; D unresolved. The germline V gene encodes CDR1 SGHNT and CDR2 YYREEE (reference sequence). The CDR3 consists of 14 residues. V lost 3 bases and J 11 bases, leaving 20 bases between the germline ends. As DNA, the CDR3 is TGTGCCAGCAGCTACTACGACGGTCGAGGTGGATACACCTTC. Its protein is CASSYYDGRGGYTF.

As concerns this clone: The junction and the germline gene differ at one end; a read error may be behind it. The chain employs TRBV4-2 and TRBJ2-2; possibly TRBD1 for D (6 bases). The germline V gene encodes CDR1 LGHNA and CDR2 YNFKEQ. The length of the CDR3 is 14 residues. CDR3 in DNA: TGTGCCAGCAGCAAAGACAGGTACACCGGGGAGCTGTTTTTT. Translating gives CASSKDRYTGELFF.

The chain links TRBV29-1 to TRBJ2-5; D possibly corresponds to TRBD2 (6 bases). This CDR3 is built from 13 residues. Trimming shortened V by 4 bases and J by 3 bases, and 12 bases separated the two germline ends. CDR1 and CDR2 from the germline V gene are SQVTM and ANQGSEA. DNA of the CDR3: TGCAGCGTTGGTGGACTACTGAAAGAGACCCAGTACTTC. It translates to CSVGGLLKETQYF.

The CDR3 loop reads CACRVGSSAYEQYF. CDR3 nucleotide sequence: TGTGCCTGCCGGGTCGGCAGCTCCGCATACGAGCAGTACTTC. The chain combines TRBV30 with TRBJ2-7; D remains unclear. The CDR3 extends over 14 amino acids. Germline-derived CDR1 and CDR2 are GTSNPN and SVGIG (reference sequence). V dropped 6 bases and J dropped 4 bases, with 19 bases sitting between them.

The chain joins TRBV6-2 or TRBV6-3 to TRBJ1-1; D is perhaps TRBD1 (6 bases). The V end was cut by 0 bases, the J end by 0 bases, with 17 bases between. Germline CDR1 and CDR2: MNHEY and SVGEGT. The CDR3 consists of 18 residues. This CDR3 is CASSYSKLTGYLNTEAFF. CDR3 bases: TGTGCCAGCAGTTACTCAAAGTTAACAGGGTACCTGAACACTGAAGCTTTCTTT.

The chain has TRBV7-6 and TRBJ2-3; 9 nucleotides align to TRBD1. After removal of 5 bases from V and 0 bases from J, the junction contained 3 bases not matched to a gene. There are 15 residues in the CDR3. Per the germline V gene, CDR1 is SGHVS and CDR2 is FNYEAQ. Here the CDR3 reads CASSPGTGSTDTQYF. CDR3 DNA sequence: TGTGCCAGCAGCCCCGGGACAGGGAGCACAGATACGCAGTATTTT.

This clone was found once. This chain uses TRBV6-5 with TRBJ2-7; possible D gene TRBD1, 6 bases. V gave up 4 bases and J gave up 4 bases, with 20 bases separating them. Germline-derived CDR1 and CDR2 are MNHEY and SVGAGI. The CDR3 has 16 residues. CDR3 DNA sequence: TGTGCCAGCAGTTCCCGACAGTTACTAAGGGGGTACGAGCAGTACTTC. Its protein is CASSSRQLLRGYEQYF.

The gene calls are TRBV15 and TRBJ1-6, with no clear D. In germline, CDR1 is LNHNV, CDR2 YYDKDF (reference sequence). V dropped 11 bases and J dropped 1 base, with 9 bases sitting between them. The CDR3 consists of 13 residues. The CDR3 is CAARDSYNSPLHF. CDR3 bases: TGTGCCGCCCGGGATTCCTATAATTCACCCCTCCACTTT.

J is TRBJ1-6 and V is TRBV10-1, with D unclear. This CDR3 has 13 amino acids. The V gene's germline CDR1 is WNHNN and CDR2 SYGVQD (reference sequence). Trimming took off 3 bases at V and 7 bases at J, with 7 bases between the two ends. In DNA form, the CDR3 reads TGCGCCAGCAGTGACAGACTAAATTCACCCCTCCACTTT. Its protein is CASSDRLNSPLHF.

The rearrangement links TRBV24-1 to TRBJ2-2, with D possibly TRBD1 on 6 matching bases. Germline lookup yields CDR1 KGHDR and CDR2 SFDVKD. Between the trimmed V and J ends, which lost 2 bases and 1 base, there was a span of 13 bases. The CDR3 totals 17 residues. The CDR3 DNA reads as TGTGCCACCAGTGATTATGAAGGGGGAAAGAACACCGGGGAGCTGTTTTTT. Amino acids: CATSDYEGGKNTGELFF.

The gene calls are TRBV5-1 and TRBJ2-3, with 10 bases that match TRBD1. CDR3 length: 15 residues. In germline, CDR1 is SGHRS, CDR2 YFSETQ. V lost 3 bases, J lost 6 bases, and 7 bases stayed unmatched. Here the CDR3 DNA reads TGCGCCAGCAGCTCGGGACAGGGGAAGGAGGATACGCAGTATTTT. It specifies CASSSGQGKEDTQYF.

This rearrangement joins TRBV27 to TRBJ2-1; 9 nucleotides match TRBD1. The CDR3 is made up of 15 amino acids. V gave up 6 bases and J gave up 7 bases; unmatched junction bases: 10. CDR1 is MNHEY, CDR2 SMNVEV, per germline (reference sequence). The DNA of the CDR3 is TGTGCCAGCAGCCACTCCGGGACAGGGTGGAATGAGCAGTTCTTC. Its translation: CASSHSGTGWNEQFF.

V usage is TRBV5-6 and J usage is TRBJ1-2; D is perhaps TRBD1 (5 bases). CDR3 length: 14 residues. The germline V gene encodes CDR1 SGHDT and CDR2 YYEEEE. Between the trimmed V and J ends, which lost 3 bases and 5 bases, there was a span of 14 bases. CDR3 nucleotides: TGTGCCAGCAGCTCAGGGAACCGATTTTATGGCTACACCTTC. Protein: CASSSGNRFYGYTF.

The chain recombines TRBV6-5 with TRBJ2-1, with 9 bases matching TRBD1. The CDR3 runs 13 residues. Germline V gene sequence: CDR1 MNHEY, CDR2 SVGAGI. J was trimmed by 8 bases and V by 6 bases; bases with no gene match: 5. The CDR3 DNA sequence: TGTGCCAGCAGGGGGACAGGGAAGCATGAGCAGTTCTTC. It is translated as CASRGTGKHEQFF.

This chain joins TRBV6-5 and TRBJ2-1; D may be TRBD1 (5 bases). From germline, CDR1 is MNHEY and CDR2 SVGAGI. This CDR3 contains 13 residues. The V gene lost 11 bases and the J gene lost 6 bases, with 17 bases spanning the gap. Written as DNA, the CDR3 is TGTGCCGGGGCCTCAGGGAACCCCAATGAGCAGTTCTTC. Encoded protein: CAGASGNPNEQFF.

The genes are TRBV28 and TRBJ1-2; D might be TRBD1 (6 bases). The CDR3 has 13 amino acids. V was shortened by 7 bases and J by 8 bases, with 17 bases between the two germline ends. Germline CDR1 MDHEN, CDR2 SYDVKM. The chain's CDR3 is CASTSAGVGGYTF. DNA of the CDR3: TGTGCCAGCACTTCCGCAGGGGTTGGGGGCTACACCTTC.

The V gene is TRBV5-6, the J gene TRBJ1-4; TRBD1 is a possible D gene (5 bases). Trimming took off 0 bases at V and 4 bases at J, with 16 bases between the two ends. Germline CDR1 and CDR2: SGHDT and YYEEEE. This CDR3 contains 17 residues. The DNA for the CDR3 is TGTGCCAGCAGCTTGGATGCGGGGACCGCCGGTAATGAAAAACTGTTTTTT. It encodes CASSLDAGTAGNEKLFF. The whole variable domain, remainder taken from reference TRBV5-6 and TRBJ1-4, is DAGVTQSPTHLIKTRGQQVTLRCSPKSGHDTVSWYQQALGQGPQFIFQYYEEEERQRGNFPDRFSGHQFPNYSSELNVNALLLGDSALYLCASSLDAGTAGNEKLFFGSGTQLSVL.

The rearrangement joins TRBV27 to TRBJ2-1, with TRBD2 as a possible D gene (6 bases). Trimming removed 2 bases from V and 2 bases from J, with 10 bases in between. This CDR3 region has 15 residues. Per the germline V gene, CDR1 is MNHEY and CDR2 is SMNVEV (reference sequence). The CDR3 sequence is CASSLAGTPYNEQFF. The CDR3 DNA is TGTGCCAGCAGTTTAGCGGGGACCCCCTACAATGAGCAGTTCTTC.

This chain joins TRBV19 and TRBJ1-2, with unresolved D. This CDR3 comprises 13 residues. Germline values: CDR1 LNHDA, CDR2 SQIVND (reference sequence). Trimming pared 7 bases from V and 6 bases from J, leaving 15 bases between. In DNA, the CDR3 is TGTGCCAGTACCTACCGCCTGGTGGATGGCTACACCTTC. Its protein product is CASTYRLVDGYTF.

This rearrangement joins TRBV27 to TRBJ1-2; no definite D call. Germline assignment: CDR1 MNHEY and CDR2 SMNVEV (reference sequence). V shed 5 bases and J shed 8 bases, with 15 bases lying between them. The CDR3 contains 13 residues. In DNA, the CDR3 is TGTGCCAGCAGTCCCCGGGCCCGAGGGGGCTACACCTTC. Amino acids: CASSPRARGGYTF.

This clone has a single count. V and J are TRBV2 and TRBJ2-3, with 9 bases identical to TRBD2. V was pared by 8 bases and J by 5 bases, with 5 bases of the junction left unmatched. The V gene's germline CDR1 is SNHLY and CDR2 FYNNEI. The CDR3 spans 13 residues. CDR3 in amino acids: CASSSGVIDTQYF. As DNA, the CDR3 is TGTGCCAGCTCTAGCGGGGTTATAGATACGCAGTATTTT.